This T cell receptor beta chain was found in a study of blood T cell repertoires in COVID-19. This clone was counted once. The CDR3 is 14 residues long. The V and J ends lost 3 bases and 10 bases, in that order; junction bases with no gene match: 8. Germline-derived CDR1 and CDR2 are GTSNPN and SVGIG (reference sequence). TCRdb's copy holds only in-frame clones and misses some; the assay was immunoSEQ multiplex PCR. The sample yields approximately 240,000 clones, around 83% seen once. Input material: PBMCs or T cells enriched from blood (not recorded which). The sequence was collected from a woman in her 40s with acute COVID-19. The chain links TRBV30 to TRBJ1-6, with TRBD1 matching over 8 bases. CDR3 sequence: CAWSRDRLESPLHF. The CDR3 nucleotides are TGTGCCTGGAGCAGGGACAGGCTCGAATCACCCCTCCACTTT. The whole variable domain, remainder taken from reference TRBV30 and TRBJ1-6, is SQTIHQWPATLVQPVGSPLSLECTVEGTSNPNLYWYRQAAGRGLQLLFYSVGIGQISSEVPQNLSASRPQDRQFILSSKKLLLSDSGFYLCAWSRDRLESPLHFGNGTRLTVT.